This T cell receptor (beta chain) was retrieved from a study of T cells in Graves' hyperthyroidism and ophthalmopathy. The table lists this clonotype with many counts. What it recognizes is unknown. In germline, CDR1 is DFQATT, CDR2 SNEGSKA (reference sequence). The CDR3 has 15 residues. The V and J ends lost 6 bases and 0 bases, in that order; junction bases with no gene match: 6. Out of 10 ml of fresh peripheral blood came the PBMCs. Researchers amplified the TCR beta CDR3 regions from RNA transcripts. Researchers ran a first-round RT-PCR on the TCR CDR3 using the HTBI primer set. TCRdb itself ran the multiplex PCR reads through MiXCR, one entry per CDR3 protein. This sample yields under 250,000 distinct CDR3 sequences, of which more than 20% are seen a single time; under 40% belongs to the top ten. The study, taken as a whole, reports: A model using 13 V-J features told ophthalmopathy apart from stable hyperthyroidism.

The chain combines TRBV20-1 with TRBJ1-5; 9 nucleotides line up with TRBD1. The TCR originated in a woman aged 35 to 49 with Graves' ophthalmopathy. The specimen was blood. The CDR3 bases are TGCAGTGCCCCTACAGGGGGCGATAGCAATCAGCCCCAGCATTTT. It specifies CSAPTGGDSNQPQHF.